The 11 T cell receptor beta chains presented below share a single source sample, sequenced in a study of OX40 agonist ivuxolimab in advanced cancers. TCRdb keeps only in-frame clones here, not all; method: immunoSEQ multiplex PCR. The data contain approximately 89,000 clones, 91% of them singletons. The sample in question was CD4+ or CD8+ T cells sorted from blood, obtained in a trial of the OX40 agonist ivuxolimab. Source of these receptors: an adult with an advanced solid tumor such as melanoma, head and neck, liver or kidney cancer.

The rearrangement uses TRBV5-1 and TRBJ1-1, with D hard to call. CDR1 and CDR2 (germline): SGHRS, YFSETQ. This CDR3 is built from 15 residues. Trimming shortened V by 2 bases and J by 1 base, and 12 bases separated the two germline ends. This CDR3 is CASSLRPTGNTEAFF. The CDR3 nucleotides read TGCGCCAGCAGCTTACGCCCCACCGGGAACACTGAAGCTTTCTTT.

The CDR3 DNA is TGCGCCAGCAGCTTGGATGCAGGGGCGAACACTGAAGCTTTCTTT. It specifies CASSLDAGANTEAFF. V gene TRBV5-1 combines with J gene TRBJ1-1, with a possible D match to TRBD1 (6 bases). The CDR3 consists of 15 residues. In germline, CDR1 is SGHRS, CDR2 YFSETQ. The V end lost 0 bases, the J end lost 1 base, and 10 bases lay between the germline ends.

The V and J genes are TRBV9 and TRBJ2-2; unclear D gene. Germline-derived CDR1 and CDR2 are SGDLS and YYNGEE. V was clipped by 0 bases and J by 3 bases, with 3 bases between them. The CDR3 is made up of 13 amino acids. CDR3: CASSVDYTGELFF. The CDR3 DNA sequence: TGTGCCAGCAGCGTAGACTACACCGGGGAGCTGTTTTTT.

This chain joins TRBV5-1 and TRBJ1-2; TRBD1 aligns across 7 bases. The junction had 7 bases not matched to a gene; V was cut back by 0 bases and J by 8 bases. Per germline, CDR1 SGHRS and CDR2 YFSETQ. This CDR3 is built from 14 residues. The CDR3 region has the DNA TGCGCCAGCAGCTTGGGTGAGGGGGCGGAAGGCTACACCTTC. It encodes CASSLGEGAEGYTF.

In this sample, this clone turned up once. CDR3 protein: CASSVEGLRDGEQYF. CDR3 DNA sequence: TGTGCCAGCAGCGTAGAGGGGTTGAGGGATGGCGAGCAGTACTTC. V is TRBV9 and J is TRBJ2-7; D may correspond to TRBD1 or TRBD2 (5 bases each). The CDR3 is made up of 15 amino acids. The germline gives CDR1 SGDLS, CDR2 YYNGEE. Trimming took off 0 bases at V and 6 bases at J, with 16 bases between the two ends.

V and J are TRBV5-4 and TRBJ2-3; either TRBD1 or TRBD2 may fit D (9 bases each). V lost 1 base to trimming and J lost 5 bases, with 17 bases between them. Germline CDR1 and CDR2: SGHNT and YYREEE (reference sequence). The CDR3 extends over 16 amino acids. The CDR3 DNA sequence: TGTGCCAGCAGCTTGTGGCTAGCGGGACAGGGAGATACGCAGTATTTT. Its protein product is CASSLWLAGQGDTQYF.

The chain uses TRBV6-4 and TRBJ2-1; 10 nucleotides line up with TRBD1. Germline-derived CDR1 and CDR2 are MRHNA and SNTAGT. The junction had 13 bases not matched to a gene; V was cut back by 0 bases and J by 8 bases. CDR3 length: 18 residues. CDR3 loop: CASSDSVTGGGLRHEQFF. The CDR3 DNA sequence: TGTGCCAGCAGTGACTCGGTGACAGGGGGCGGACTTAGGCATGAGCAGTTCTTC.

J is TRBJ1-2 and V is TRBV28; no clear D gene. The CDR3 is 16 residues long. Trimming cost V 5 bases and J 4 bases, with 20 bases left between them. Germline V gene sequence: CDR1 MDHEN, CDR2 SYDVKM. The CDR3 coding sequence is TGTGCCAGCAGTCCACCACCGAGGTTAAAGAGCTATGGCTACACCTTC. It encodes CASSPPPRLKSYGYTF.

The chain links TRBV11-2 to TRBJ2-1; D is ambiguous. Germline assignment: CDR1 SGHAT and CDR2 FQNNGV. This CDR3 comprises 13 residues. Trimming took off 2 bases at V and 5 bases at J, with 7 bases between the two ends. CDR3 coding DNA: TGTGCCAGCAGCTTAAACCGCCACAATGAGCAGTTCTTC. Protein sequence: CASSLNRHNEQFF. The entire variable domain, with the rest obtained from reference TRBV11-2 and TRBJ2-1, is as follows: EAGVAQSPRYKIIEKRQSVAFWCNPISGHATLYWYQQILGQGPKLLIQFQNNGVVDDSQLPKDRFSAERLKGVDSTLKIQPAKLEDSAVYLCASSLNRHNEQFFGPGTRLTVL.

This chain uses TRBV5-6 with TRBJ2-5; D not certain. V dropped 0 bases and J dropped 5 bases, with 11 bases sitting between them. CDR1 is SGHDT and CDR2 is YYEEEE in the germline V gene. The CDR3 loop spans 14 amino acids. The CDR3 region is CASSLVGSWETQYF. CDR3 nucleotides: TGTGCCAGCAGCTTGGTGGGTAGCTGGGAGACCCAGTACTTC.

This sequence joins TRBV28 and TRBJ2-5, with 8 bases matching TRBD1. The CDR3 sequence is 15 residues long. From germline, CDR1 is MDHEN and CDR2 SYDVKM. J gave up 1 base and V 3 bases, and 4 bases lay outside the gene matches. CDR3 coding DNA: TGTGCCAGCAGTTTCCGACAGGGGCCCCAAGAGACCCAGTACTTC. It translates to CASSFRQGPQETQYF.